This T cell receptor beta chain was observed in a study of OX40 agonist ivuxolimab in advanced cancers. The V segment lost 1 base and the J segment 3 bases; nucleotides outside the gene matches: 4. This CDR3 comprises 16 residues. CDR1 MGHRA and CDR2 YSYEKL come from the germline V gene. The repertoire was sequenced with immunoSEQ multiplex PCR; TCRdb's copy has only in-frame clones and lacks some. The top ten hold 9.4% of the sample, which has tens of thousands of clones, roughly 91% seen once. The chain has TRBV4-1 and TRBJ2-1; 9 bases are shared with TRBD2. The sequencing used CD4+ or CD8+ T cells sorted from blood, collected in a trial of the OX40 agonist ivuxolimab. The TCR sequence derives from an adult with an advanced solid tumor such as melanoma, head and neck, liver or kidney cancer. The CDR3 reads CASSQGGSGGYNEQFF. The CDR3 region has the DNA TGCGCCAGCAGCCAAGGGGGTAGCGGGGGCTACAATGAGCAGTTCTTC.